This TCR beta chain was captured by sequencing in a study of blood T cell repertoires in COVID-19. Study-level information: Sites in the United States, Italy and Spain provided acute and convalescent COVID-19 samples. From T cells, B-cell-depleted T cells, or PBMCs came the material, which was cDNA or gDNA.

In the study's own analysis: Cell counts per sample came from amplifying reference gene primers. Method: immunoSEQ multiplex PCR; TCRdb's copy keeps in-frame clones and lacks some. That table gives V, J and clone size, and the DNA gave D and trimming. Here the sample spans fewer than 200,000 clones, 85% being singletons. This CDR3 has 16 amino acids. Losses at the gene ends were 4 bases for V and 2 bases for J; bases not matched to a gene: 11. Germline CDR1 SGDLS, CDR2 YYNGEE. This sequence originates from an older woman with acute or convalescent COVID-19. Sequenced: peripheral blood. This rearrangement joins TRBV9 to TRBJ2-5; 7 bases map to TRBD1. The CDR3 DNA is TGTGCCAGCAGCCCAGGATTCAGGGGGAGTCAAGAGACCCAGTACTTC. Protein: CASSPGFRGSQETQYF.